This T cell receptor (beta chain) was observed in a study of cytomegalovirus exposure and HLA in healthy donors. The overall study: Genotyping showed roughly 77% of about 370 donors falling in the Caucasian-associated ancestry cluster.

V dropped 1 base and J dropped 3; count of bases not matched to a gene: 9. Germline V gene data show CDR1 as SGHNT and CDR2 as YYREEE (reference sequence). This CDR3 is built from 17 residues. Worth noting for this clone: As yet, its antigen is unknown. The same CDR3 arises from other DNA sequences in this sample as well.

The PCR contained 60 Vbeta and 13 Jbeta primers. The method was immunoSEQ multiplex PCR; TCRdb's version includes in-frame clones alone and lacks a portion of them. The sample shows over 130,000 clones, 63% of them seen only once. Study conclusions and caveats: In vitro testing confirmed three CMV-associated chains as specific for CMV antigens.

The TCR was taken from a woman aged 55-69 years in good health and CMV-seropositive. The rearrangement links TRBV5-4 to TRBJ2-7; 11 bases are a match to TRBD2. What was sequenced was PBMCs. The DNA of the CDR3 is TGTGCCAGCAGCTTGTATGTCGGGACTAGCGGAAACTACGAGCAGTACTTC. Translation: CASSLYVGTSGNYEQYF. Full variable domain (rest looked up from reference TRBV5-4 and TRBJ2-7): ETGVTQSPTHLIKTRGQQVTLRCSSQSGHNTVSWYQQALGQGPQFIFQYYREEENGRGNFPPRFSGLQFPNYSSELNVNALELDDSALYLCASSLYVGTSGNYEQYFGPGTRLTVT.